The source of this T cell receptor (beta chain) is a study of technical replicates of blood from a few donors (dated by TCRdb to the late 2010s). Regarding this clone: The antigen it binds to is not known. No base quality information exists; no much larger clone differs at one position.

Library preparation employed the immunoSEQ multiplex PCR assay. TCRdb re-hosts the immuneACCESS table, in-frame sequences only. Its copies lack some clones; in the studies checked, an unresolved V gene accounts for under half of them, and the cause for the rest is not known. The sample table lists about 72,000 clones, about 95% of them with a count of one. Less than 0.25% of the sample is held by the ten biggest clonotypes. The germline V gene gives CDR1 as SGHRS and CDR2 as YFSETQ. V drops 3 bases and J drops 2 bases, leaving 8 bases in between. Its CDR3 holds 13 amino acids, cysteine through phenylalanine. Just the 39-base CDR3 DNA is kept, in frame starting at base 1.

The TCR comes from a human donor in good health. The specimen was T cells isolated from PBMCs. The rearrangement combines TRBV5-1 with TRBJ1-1; TRBD1 is a weak D gene call, 5 bases matching. Read as DNA, the sequence is TGCGCCAGCAGCTCTACAGGTAACACTGAAGCTTTCTTT. Translated, this is CASSSTGNTEAFF.